This TCR beta chain was sequenced in a study of cytomegalovirus exposure and HLA in healthy donors. This CDR3 contains 10 residues. Unmatched junction bases numbered 3, after V lost 11 bases and J lost 9 bases. Germline V gene data show CDR1 as LNHDA and CDR2 as SQIVND (reference sequence). General study findings and limits: The authors enumerated 150 to 200 TCR beta chains as linked to cytomegalovirus. HLA alleles were associated with roughly 15,000 TCR beta sequences in a later analysis at 0.05 false discovery rate.

Primers: 60 Vbeta forward and 13 Jbeta reverse. TCRdb's table, derived via immunoSEQ multiplex PCR, lists solely in-frame clones and lacks some. Of about 200,000 clones in the sample, roughly 80% are singletons; the top ten hold 0.35% to 0.5%. A word on this clone: Its specificity is unknown.

The sequenced sample was PBMCs. The sequence was collected from a male donor in good health and CMV-seropositive. The chain carries TRBV19 and TRBJ2-1; 8 bases line up with TRBD2. CDR3 coding DNA: TGTGCCTCCGGGAGGGCTGAGCAGTTCTTC. Protein sequence: CASGRAEQFF.